This TCR beta chain was sequenced during a study of blood T cell repertoires in COVID-19. Study-wide context: Material from acute and convalescent COVID-19 was sourced from the United States, Italy and Spain. PBMCs, B-cell-depleted T cells, or T cells provided the cDNA or gDNA that made up the material.

Patients at the Seattle site were enrolled during active infection and followed longitudinally. V dropped 5 bases and J dropped 5; count of bases not matched to a gene: 9. Germline V CDR1 and CDR2: MNHEY, SVGAGI. The CDR3 runs to 15 residues. Study processing details: Using reference gene primer amplification, nucleated cell counts were estimated. Using immunoSEQ multiplex PCR, the repertoire was profiled, and TCRdb retains in-frame clones only, with some absent. V, J and clone size reflect that table, while D and trimming were determined from the DNA. The sample has roughly 200,000 clones, roughly 81% seen once.

This TCR was recovered from a woman of 80 years or more with COVID-19, enrolled during active disease. This chain connects TRBV6-5 to TRBJ1-5, with TRBD1 matching over 7 bases. What was sequenced was peripheral blood. Here the CDR3 reads CASSIEQGFHQPQHF. Written as DNA, the CDR3 is TGTGCCAGCAGTATCGAACAGGGGTTCCATCAGCCCCAGCATTTT.